Below are 28 T cell receptor beta chains sequenced from a single sample in a study of shared clonotypes between healthy human individuals. Generated by immunoSEQ multiplex PCR, the TCRdb table keeps only in-frame clones and is missing some. The sample has roughly 700,000 clones, 74% seen once. The specimen was memory CD4+ T cells sorted from blood. Specified subset: CD45RA-negative fraction. The receptor source for this set is a woman in her 30s in good health.

The rearrangement uses TRBV28 and TRBJ2-1, with 8 bases matching TRBD2. CDR1 and CDR2 from the germline V gene are MDHEN and SYDVKM. This CDR3 is built from 17 residues. J gave up 6 bases and V 8 bases, and 18 bases lay outside the gene matches. CDR3 region: CASPPPTGGSGSNEQFF. DNA for the CDR3: TGTGCCAGCCCCCCACCTACCGGAGGAAGCGGGAGCAATGAGCAGTTCTTC.

The rearrangement joins TRBV28 to TRBJ1-1; no clear D gene. The CDR3 covers 13 residues. Deletions cut 3 bases from V and 1 base from J, with 6 bases between. CDR1 MDHEN and CDR2 SYDVKM come from the germline V gene. The CDR3 region has the DNA TGTGCCAGCAGTTTTGCCGCGAACACTGAAGCTTTCTTT. Its protein is CASSFAANTEAFF.

The chain couples TRBV28 to TRBJ1-5; TRBD1 is a possible D gene (6 bases). CDR3 length equals 12 residues. Per germline, CDR1 MDHEN and CDR2 SYDVKM. With 5 bases removed from V and 5 bases from J, the gap between germline ends came to 7 bases. Written as DNA, the CDR3 is TGTGCCAGCAGTAAGGGGGATCAGCCCCAGCATTTT. Translation: CASSKGDQPQHF.

The CDR3 nucleotides are TGTGCCAGCAGGGAGCGGGAGGGCTACAATGAGCAGTTCTTC. Amino acids: CASREREGYNEQFF. The gene calls are TRBV6-5 and TRBJ2-1; 10 bases are shared with TRBD2. Per the germline V gene, CDR1 is MNHEY and CDR2 is SVGAGI. V lost 6 bases to trimming and J lost 3 bases; unmatched junction nucleotides: 2. The CDR3 has 14 residues.

V is TRBV6-5 and J is TRBJ2-3; D is ambiguous. CDR1 is MNHEY, CDR2 SVGAGI, per germline. V was clipped by 0 bases and J by 4 bases, with 14 bases between them. The CDR3 loop spans 16 amino acids. The CDR3 loop reads CASSYSPPTGPDTQYF. CDR3 DNA sequence: TGTGCCAGCAGTTACTCCCCCCCGACGGGTCCAGATACGCAGTATTTT.

This clone was observed a single time. This chain uses TRBV7-2 with TRBJ1-3; D unclear. Germline loops: CDR1 SGHTA, CDR2 FQGNSA. V shed 1 base and J shed 10 bases, with 11 bases lying between them. The length of the CDR3 is 13 residues. CDR3: CASSLGTQTTIYF. The DNA for the CDR3 is TGTGCCAGCAGCTTAGGCACCCAAACAACCATATATTTT.

The V call is TRBV6-1, the J call TRBJ1-1; weak D call: TRBD1 (6 bases). In germline, CDR1 is MNHNS, CDR2 SASEGT. This CDR3 is built from 14 residues. With 6 bases removed from V and 3 bases from J, the gap between germline ends came to 14 bases. CDR3 amino acids: CASRARTVHTEAFF. The CDR3 bases are TGTGCCAGCAGAGCTCGGACAGTGCACACTGAAGCTTTCTTT.

The chain joins TRBV10-1 to TRBJ1-2, with D hard to call. V lost 0 bases and J 0 bases, leaving 8 bases between the germline ends. Germline V lookup: CDR1 WNHNN, CDR2 SYGVQD (reference sequence). CDR3 length: 15 residues. CDR3 sequence reads: CASSESGLANYGYTF. DNA for the CDR3: TGCGCCAGCAGTGAGTCGGGGTTAGCTAACTATGGCTACACCTTC.

The chain joins TRBV5-1 to TRBJ2-7; the match to TRBD1 covers 12 bases. With 3 bases clipped from V and 2 bases from J, the junction kept 9 bases outside the gene matches. CDR3 length equals 17 residues. The germline CDR1 and CDR2 sequences are SGHRS and YFSETQ. CDR3 region: CASSWGQGAQIAYEQYF. The CDR3 DNA follows: TGCGCCAGCAGCTGGGGACAGGGGGCGCAGATAGCCTACGAGCAGTACTTC.

This rearrangement joins TRBV25-1 to TRBJ2-3; no clear D. CDR1 is MGHDK and CDR2 is SYGVNS in the germline V gene. The ends were cut back, 5 bases at V and 5 bases at J, with 14 bases in the middle. CDR3 length equals 14 residues. The CDR3 sequence: CASSRSGIRDTQYF. The CDR3 bases are TGTGCCAGCAGTCGATCCGGTATTAGAGATACGCAGTATTTT.

The chain carries TRBV6-1 and TRBJ2-7; no definite D call. Germline V gene lookup returns CDR1 MNHNS and CDR2 SASEGT. CDR3 length: 11 residues. V was trimmed by 2 bases and J by 4 bases, leaving 3 bases between them. DNA of the CDR3: TGTGCCAGCAGTGAAAATTACGAGCAGTACTTC. Translation: CASSENYEQYF.

The rearrangement links TRBV19 to TRBJ2-7, with D hard to call. This CDR3 comprises 13 residues. The germline V and J ends were trimmed by 7 bases and 1 base, with 11 bases remaining between them. Germline V gene sequence: CDR1 LNHDA, CDR2 SQIVND (reference sequence). The CDR3 bases are TGTGCCAGTACTCCGGCCGGATCCTACGAGCAGTACTTC. Translating it yields CASTPAGSYEQYF.

This rearrangement joins TRBV25-1 to TRBJ1-5; unclear D gene. The germline V and J ends were trimmed by 4 bases and 6 bases, with 7 bases remaining between them. From germline, CDR1 is MGHDK and CDR2 SYGVNS. The CDR3 is 12 residues long. The CDR3 spells CASSGTGQPQHF. CDR3 in DNA: TGTGCCAGCAGTGGGACGGGTCAGCCCCAGCATTTT.

The CDR3 protein is CASSLVGTGDNEQFF. CDR3 DNA: TGTGCCAGCTCACTAGTCGGGACAGGGGACAATGAGCAGTTCTTC. The chain has TRBV18 and TRBJ2-1, with 10 bases identical to TRBD1. This CDR3 has 15 amino acids. The V gene's germline CDR1 is KGHSH and CDR2 LQKENI. V dropped 4 bases and J dropped 5; count of bases not matched to a gene: 5.

V usage is TRBV15 and J usage is TRBJ1-5; D is possibly TRBD1 (6 bases). The CDR3 runs 17 residues. Trimming removed 1 base from V and 6 bases from J, with 19 bases in between. From germline, CDR1 is LNHNV and CDR2 YYDKDF (reference sequence). CDR3 in DNA: TGTGCCACCAGCAGAGGCGGGGGACAACAAAGGGGTCAGCCCCAGCATTTT. It specifies CATSRGGGQQRGQPQHF.

A single count supports this clone. This chain links TRBV5-6 with TRBJ1-2; 7 bases are a match to TRBD1. The CDR3 length is 14 residues. Germline trimming cut 5 bases from V and 1 base from J; bases unmatched to any gene: 5. Per the germline V gene, CDR1 is SGHDT and CDR2 is YYEEEE. CDR3 protein: CASSEGQLNYGYTF. CDR3 nucleotide sequence: TGTGCCAGCAGTGAGGGACAGCTTAACTATGGCTACACCTTC.

The chain joins TRBV28 to TRBJ1-3; D gene unclear. Deletions cut 6 bases from V and 2 bases from J, with 11 bases between. Germline CDR1 reads MDHEN; CDR2 reads SYDVKM. The CDR3 spans 14 residues. The CDR3 is CASRTPLAGNTIYF. Here the CDR3 DNA reads TGTGCCAGCAGGACCCCTCTGGCTGGAAACACCATATATTTT.

This clone came up a few times. The chain is built from TRBV28 and TRBJ2-7; D is possibly TRBD1 (5 bases). Germline V gene data show CDR1 as MDHEN and CDR2 as SYDVKM. The V end lost 5 bases, the J end lost 9 bases, and 17 bases lay between the germline ends. The CDR3 loop spans 13 amino acids. CDR3 region: CASSNLQDQGQYF. The CDR3 coding sequence is TGTGCCAGCAGTAACCTACAGGACCAGGGGCAGTACTTC.

This chain's CDR3 is CASRGDQGGGELFF. DNA of the CDR3: TGTGCCAGCAGGGGGGACCAGGGCGGCGGGGAGCTGTTTTTT. The chain carries TRBV4-2 and TRBJ2-2, with D possibly called TRBD1 or TRBD2 (5 bases each). Trimming shortened V by 6 bases and J by 7 bases, and 15 bases separated the two germline ends. Per the germline V gene, CDR1 is LGHNA and CDR2 is YNFKEQ. The CDR3 consists of 14 residues.

The chain carries TRBV18 and TRBJ2-5; no clear D gene. The germline V gene has CDR1 KGHSH and CDR2 LQKENI. V dropped 3 bases and J dropped 4 bases, with 9 bases sitting between them. CDR3 length equals 13 residues. The CDR3 loop reads CASSPLRRETQYF. For the CDR3, the DNA is TGTGCCAGCTCACCTTTGAGGAGAGAGACCCAGTACTTC.

The chain recombines TRBV28 with TRBJ1-2; D is uncertain. CDR1 is MDHEN and CDR2 is SYDVKM in the germline V gene. This CDR3 region has 12 residues. V was cut by 6 bases and J by 13 bases, with 18 bases left in between. CDR3 nucleotides: TGTGCCAGCAGAGGAAAGCCCCTCCCCCCCACCTTC. It codes for CASRGKPLPPTF.

This clone was observed once. The rearrangement uses TRBV30 and TRBJ1-5, with TRBD1 matching over 9 bases. This CDR3 is 14 amino acids long. Germline V gene sequence: CDR1 GTSNPN, CDR2 SVGIG (reference sequence). After removal of 5 bases from V and 6 bases from J, the junction contained 8 bases not matched to a gene. The CDR3 loop is CAWGIRTGVQPQHF. For the CDR3, the DNA is TGTGCCTGGGGAATCAGGACAGGGGTTCAGCCCCAGCATTTT.

The chain couples TRBV27 to TRBJ2-7; TRBD1 matches at 7 bases. Trimming cost V 5 bases and J 5 bases; bases outside gene matches: 18. The germline gives CDR1 MNHEY, CDR2 SMNVEV (reference sequence). This CDR3 has 17 amino acids. The CDR3 is CASSDGQVGTRANEQYF. Written as DNA, the CDR3 is TGTGCCAGCAGTGACGGACAGGTAGGGACGCGCGCCAACGAGCAGTACTTC.

The chain links TRBV30 to TRBJ2-6; D not certain. Trimming pared 0 bases from V and 4 bases from J, leaving 7 bases between. The CDR3 loop spans 14 amino acids. Germline V gene sequence: CDR1 GTSNPN, CDR2 SVGIG (reference sequence). CDR3 sequence reads: CAWSVFSGANVLTF. The CDR3 DNA is TGTGCCTGGAGTGTGTTTAGCGGGGCCAACGTCCTGACTTTC. Variable domain in full (rest from reference TRBV30 and TRBJ2-6): SQTIHQWPATLVQPVGSPLSLECTVEGTSNPNLYWYRQAAGRGLQLLFYSVGIGQISSEVPQNLSASRPQDRQFILSSKKLLLSDSGFYLCAWSVFSGANVLTFGAGSRLTVL.

The chain joins TRBV5-1 to TRBJ2-1; 8 positions match TRBD2. Germline V CDR1 and CDR2: SGHRS, YFSETQ. The trim removed 6 bases at V and 10 bases at J, leaving 15 bases unmatched. This CDR3 spans 15 amino acids. CDR3 coding DNA: TGCGCCAGCACCTCCGGGATAGCGGGACCTTGGGAGCAGTTCTTC. Translated: CASTSGIAGPWEQFF.

The rearrangement links TRBV11-2 to TRBJ2-2; 10 bases fit TRBD2. The CDR3 loop spans 17 amino acids. CDR1 and CDR2 (germline): SGHAT, FQNNGV. The trim removed 3 bases at V and 5 bases at J, leaving 9 bases unmatched. CDR3 in DNA: TGTGCCAGCAGCTTGTTGCTAGCGGGAGATGTTACCGGGGAGCTGTTTTTT. Protein sequence: CASSLLLAGDVTGELFF.

The chain combines TRBV5-4 with TRBJ1-1, with TRBD1 as a possible D gene (6 bases). V was trimmed by 3 bases and J by 4 bases, leaving 13 bases between them. Germline CDR1 is SGHNT and CDR2 is YYREEE (reference sequence). The CDR3 is 14 amino acids. CDR3 loop: CASSSTTGFTEAFF. The CDR3 DNA is TGTGCCAGCAGCTCCACGACAGGCTTCACTGAAGCTTTCTTT. Full variable domain (rest looked up from reference TRBV5-4 and TRBJ1-1): ETGVTQSPTHLIKTRGQQVTLRCSSQSGHNTVSWYQQALGQGPQFIFQYYREEENGRGNFPPRFSGLQFPNYSSELNVNALELDDSALYLCASSSTTGFTEAFFGQGTRLTVV.

The chain employs TRBV5-1 and TRBJ2-5; 9 bases align to TRBD1. J was trimmed by 4 bases and V by 4 bases; bases with no gene match: 17. Germline values: CDR1 SGHRS, CDR2 YFSETQ. The CDR3 totals 18 residues. DNA for the CDR3: TGCGCCAGCAGCCTCCACCCGACAGGGGGAGGGGGAGGAGAGACCCAGTACTTC. Encoded protein: CASSLHPTGGGGGETQYF.